Below, one TCR beta chain is given with its context. This record belongs to a study of blood T cell repertoires in COVID-19. Study at large: The study drew acute and convalescent COVID-19 samples from the United States, Italy and Spain.

The CDR3 consists of 14 residues. The germline gives CDR1 MNHEY, CDR2 SVGAGI. Trimming cost V 8 bases and J 6 bases; bases outside gene matches: 11. Per the original methods: For nucleated cells, counts were estimated from reference gene primer amplification. Clones were sequenced by immunoSEQ multiplex PCR, and TCRdb holds only the in-frame ones, with some missing. That table is the source of V, J and clone size, and D and trimming were worked out from the DNA. The sample has 200,000 to 250,000 clones; under 90% are singletons. Sequenced input: PBMCs or T cells enriched from blood (not recorded which). This clonotype originated in a woman aged 55-75 years who had recovered from COVID-19. The chain uses TRBV6-5 and TRBJ2-7; TRBD1 matches at 9 bases. For the CDR3, the DNA is TGTGCCAGCGGGGGGGGACAGGGTATAAGCGAGCAGTACTTC. This translates into CASGGGQGISEQYF.